This TCR beta chain is from a study of Ad26.COV2.S vaccination and SARS-CoV-2 variants. Background on the study: Ad26.COV2.S was injected intramuscularly once or twice, 56 days apart.

General observations from the study: People who got the vaccine had more spike-specific TCR breadth than people who got placebo. Analyses of TCR breadth and depth may have underestimated total T cell responses.

This CDR3 region has 18 residues. V was pared by 0 bases and J by 5 bases, with 15 bases of the junction left unmatched. Per germline, CDR1 SGDLS and CDR2 YYNGEE. With respect to this clone: Its target is unknown.

Documented treatment: roughly 18 received Ad26.COV2.S at low or high dose, single or two shots; several received placebo; per-sample allocation not given. Specimen acquisition occurred on day 63 following the initial vaccine or placebo injection. Only in-frame clones appear in the TCRdb table, and some are missing; sequencing was by immunoSEQ multiplex PCR. The sample includes 410,000 or so clones, roughly 90% of them seen just once. The sequence was collected from a person aged 18-65 years who received the Ad26.COV2.S COVID-19 vaccine or a placebo. The V gene is TRBV9, the J gene TRBJ1-2; 8 nucleotides align to TRBD1. Sequenced material: peripheral blood, taken in a trial of Ad26.COV2.S vaccine versus placebo. The CDR3 loop reads CASSVDPIDRGSSYGYTF. The CDR3 coding sequence is TGTGCCAGCAGCGTAGATCCAATCGACAGGGGATCATCTTATGGCTACACCTTC. Complete variable domain (other parts from reference TRBV9 and TRBJ1-2): DSGVTQTPKHLITATGQRVTLRCSPRSGDLSVYWYQQSLDQGLQFLIQYYNGEERAKGNILERFSAQQFPDLHSELNLSSLELGDSALYFCASSVDPIDRGSSYGYTFGSGTRLTVV.